Only a few counts were recorded for the clone carrying this T cell receptor beta chain. As yet, its antigen is unknown. V gave up 0 bases and J gave up 0 bases, with 6 bases separating them. Germline V gives CDR1 KGHSH, CDR2 LQKENI. This CDR3 is built from 16 residues. TCRdb used MiXCR to reprocess the reads, holding one entry per CDR3 protein. This sample has around 170,000 distinct CDR3 sequences, with around 14% found just once. This specimen comes from a study of T cell repertoires in cytomegalovirus infection. Study observations and caveats: There were HLA-C-restricted CMV-specific TCR beta clonotypes dominating the ex vivo response. Public TCR beta family frequency separated CMV-and-HLA carriers, including in an independent cohort.

Sequences were obtained from PBMCs. The chain combines TRBV18 with TRBJ2-6; no clear D gene. The TCR was taken from a human donor in good health (CMV status not recorded). Some clones in this sample may be carry-over from other donors' samples. CDR3 DNA: TGTGCCAGCTCACCACCCCGCAGCTCTGGGGCCAACGTCCTGACTTTC. Protein sequence: CASSPPRSSGANVLTF.